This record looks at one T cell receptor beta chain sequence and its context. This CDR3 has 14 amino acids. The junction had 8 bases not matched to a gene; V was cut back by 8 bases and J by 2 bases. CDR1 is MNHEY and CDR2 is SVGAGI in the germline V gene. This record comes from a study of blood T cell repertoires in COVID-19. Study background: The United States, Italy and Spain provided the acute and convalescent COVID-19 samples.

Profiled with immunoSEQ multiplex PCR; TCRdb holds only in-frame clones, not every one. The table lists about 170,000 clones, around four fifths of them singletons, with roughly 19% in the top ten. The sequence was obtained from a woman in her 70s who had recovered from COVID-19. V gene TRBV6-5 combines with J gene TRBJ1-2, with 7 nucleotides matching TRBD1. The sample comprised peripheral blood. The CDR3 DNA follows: TGTGCCAGCGCTGGACAGGTCGGGAACTATGGCTACACCTTC. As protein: CASAGQVGNYGYTF.